The 14 T cell receptor beta chains below were found in one sample sequenced in a study of cytomegalovirus exposure and HLA in healthy donors. The protocol was immunoSEQ multiplex PCR, while the TCRdb copy is restricted to in-frame clones and leaves out a portion. The table lists approximately 160,000 clones, approximately 89% of them singletons. Sequences were obtained from PBMCs. These receptors came from a woman aged 18-30 years in good health and CMV-seropositive.

This chain uses TRBV5-1 with TRBJ1-5; possibly TRBD1 for D (5 bases). CDR3 length: 13 residues. Germline assignment: CDR1 SGHRS and CDR2 YFSETQ. Trimming pared 4 bases from V and 7 bases from J, leaving 12 bases between. The CDR3 region is CASSPGGVQPQHF. CDR3 DNA sequence: TGCGCCAGCAGCCCCGGGGGGGTCCAGCCCCAGCATTTT.

The chain is built from TRBV9 and TRBJ1-4; D gene uncertain. V was cut by 4 bases and J by 11 bases, with 24 bases left in between. This CDR3 has 16 amino acids. CDR1 and CDR2 from the germline V gene are SGDLS and YYNGEE. The CDR3 DNA sequence: TGTGCCAGCAGCCCCCAAACGAGGGCCCCCGCGAACAAACTGTTTTTT. Protein: CASSPQTRAPANKLFF.

The rearrangement uses TRBV11-2 and TRBJ2-2; no definite D call. V was clipped by 4 bases and J by 5 bases, with 14 bases between them. The germline V gene encodes CDR1 SGHAT and CDR2 FQNNGV. This CDR3 comprises 15 residues. CDR3 coding DNA: TGTGCCAGCAGCTCAGTCGGCGCGAGGACCGGGGAGCTGTTTTTT. Translated, it gives CASSSVGARTGELFF.

This rearrangement joins TRBV7-2 to TRBJ1-5; 9 nucleotides line up with TRBD1. Germline V gives CDR1 SGHTA, CDR2 FQGNSA. The CDR3 covers 19 residues. V was clipped by 2 bases and J by 2 bases; unmatched bases: 13. Written as DNA, the CDR3 is TGTGCCAGCAGCTTATTGTTCCGGACAGGGGCAGGAGGCAATCAGCCCCAGCATTTT. Encoded protein: CASSLLFRTGAGGNQPQHF.

The chain joins TRBV6-1 to TRBJ1-2, with unresolved D. The germline CDR1 and CDR2 sequences are MNHNS and SASEGT. This CDR3 comprises 14 residues. V dropped 0 bases and J dropped 3 bases, with 8 bases sitting between them. The CDR3 sequence: CASSEAAGYYGYTF. DNA for the CDR3: TGTGCCAGCAGTGAAGCGGCTGGCTACTATGGCTACACCTTC.

The chain joins TRBV9 to TRBJ1-5; possible D gene TRBD1, 6 bases. The CDR3 spans 14 residues. CDR1 SGDLS and CDR2 YYNGEE come from the germline V gene. With 3 bases removed from V and 4 bases from J, the gap between germline ends came to 11 bases. Here the CDR3 reads CASSAGQPNQPQHF. The CDR3 region has the DNA TGTGCCAGCAGCGCGGGACAACCAAATCAGCCCCAGCATTTT.

This clone turned up a few times. The V gene is TRBV4-2, the J gene TRBJ2-1; D gene ambiguous. The CDR3 spans 13 residues. Germline loops: CDR1 LGHNA, CDR2 YNFKEQ. Trimming took off 0 bases at V and 11 bases at J, with 11 bases between the two ends. CDR3 sequence (DNA): TGTGCCAGCAGCCAAGATTTGACAATGAAGCAGTTCTTC. This translates into CASSQDLTMKQFF.

This sequence joins TRBV11-1 and TRBJ1-1, with D unresolved. V was clipped by 0 bases and J by 3 bases, with 11 bases between them. The CDR3 has 15 residues. Per the germline V gene, CDR1 is SGHAT and CDR2 is FQDESV (reference sequence). The CDR3 loop is CASSLAGVGDTEAFF. The CDR3, as DNA: TGTGCCAGCAGCTTAGCCGGGGTCGGAGACACTGAAGCTTTCTTT.

The V gene is TRBV10-3, the J gene TRBJ2-7, with TRBD1 as a possible D gene (6 bases). This CDR3 has 17 residues. Germline V CDR1 and CDR2: ENHRY, SYGVKD. V was clipped by 0 bases and J by 4 bases, with 19 bases between them. The CDR3 coding sequence is TGTGCCATCAGTGAGTCATTGGTAGGGACACTTGCTTACGAGCAGTACTTC. Its translation: CAISESLVGTLAYEQYF.

This clone was recorded only once. This sequence joins TRBV7-9 and TRBJ2-1; 9 nucleotides align to TRBD2. The V and J ends lost 5 bases and 8 bases, in that order; junction bases with no gene match: 10. There are 15 residues in the CDR3. Germline CDR1 and CDR2: SEHNR and FQNEAQ (reference sequence). CDR3 sequence (DNA): TGTGCCAGCAGCATTATAGCGGGGGTCGTCGATGAGCAGTTCTTC. Amino acid sequence: CASSIIAGVVDEQFF.

The chain has TRBV28 and TRBJ1-2, with D possibly TRBD1 on 5 matching bases. The germline CDR1 and CDR2 sequences are MDHEN and SYDVKM. V dropped 7 bases and J dropped 6 bases, with 15 bases sitting between them. CDR3 length: 13 amino acids. The CDR3 DNA reads as TGTGCCAGCAACCCCCAGGGTTGGAATGGCTACACCTTC. Translated, it gives CASNPQGWNGYTF.

In its sample, this clone was seen a few times. The chain combines TRBV23-1 with TRBJ2-7; 11 nucleotides align to TRBD2. TRBV23-1 is filed as an ORF, its function uncertain. V dropped 0 bases and J dropped 1; count of bases not matched to a gene: 8. There are 18 residues in the CDR3. The CDR3 reads CASSQSLAGVTRSYEQYF. DNA for the CDR3: TGCGCCAGCAGTCAATCACTAGCGGGAGTTACCCGTTCCTACGAGCAGTACTTC.

The chain combines TRBV6-5 with TRBJ2-1; D unresolved. The CDR3 is made up of 13 amino acids. The germline V and J ends were trimmed by 2 bases and 2 bases, with 4 bases remaining between them. Looked up from germline, CDR1 is MNHEY and CDR2 is SVGAGI. CDR3 in amino acids: CASSYPAYNEQFF. The CDR3 DNA reads TGTGCCAGCAGTTACCCAGCCTACAATGAGCAGTTCTTC.

V is TRBV19 and J is TRBJ2-7; D gene unclear. Trimming took 5 bases from V and 0 from J, leaving 11 bases between them. There are 14 residues in the CDR3. Germline loops: CDR1 LNHDA, CDR2 SQIVND (reference sequence). The CDR3 DNA follows: TGTGCCAGTAGTTCAGGTCCGGCCTCCTACGAGCAGTACTTC. Residues: CASSSGPASYEQYF.